The source of this T cell receptor beta chain is a study of graft-versus-host responses after intestinal transplantation. Clones were sequenced by immunoSEQ multiplex PCR, and TCRdb holds only the in-frame ones, with some missing. The sample consists of tens of thousands of clones, 90% to 95% of them appearing once. The ends were cut back, 1 base at V and 0 bases at J, with 6 bases in the middle. This CDR3 has 14 residues. The germline V gene has CDR1 LGHNA and CDR2 YSLEER. This clone has just one count. Its antigen is not identified. The gene calls are TRBV4-3 and TRBJ1-1; a possible D gene is TRBD1 (5 bases). The sample was unstimulated CD8+ T cells sorted from spleen or lymph node cells, taken before intestinal transplant. The TCR was taken from a human donor who received an intestinal transplant. CDR3 nucleotide sequence: TGCGCCAGCAGCCAAGGACAGATGAACACTGAAGCTTTCTTT. The encoded protein is CASSQGQMNTEAFF.